This TCR beta chain was identified in a study of CD8+ T cells in alopecia areata. Sequencing templates came from extracted RNA that was reverse transcribed into cDNA. Data came from immunoSEQ multiplex PCR; TCRdb stores just in-frame clones and leaves some out. The table includes about 120,000 clones, less than 70% detected once. Treatment defined: oral pan-JAK inhibitor, 5-10 mg twice daily. Germline V lookup: CDR1 SQVTM, CDR2 ANQGSEA. Between the trimmed V and J ends, which lost 4 bases and 0 bases, there was a span of 7 bases. This CDR3 region has 12 residues. Comments on this clone: Other DNA sequences in this specimen translate into the identical CDR3.

This chain links TRBV29-1 with TRBJ2-7, with a tentative D call TRBD2 (5 bases). The source is a human donor with alopecia areata. The sequenced sample was CD4+ T cells sorted from blood, obtained at week 24, from a patient treated with tofacitinib. The CDR3 region has the DNA TGCAGCGTTGTCCGGGACTCCTACGAGCAGTACTTC. The encoded protein is CSVVRDSYEQYF.